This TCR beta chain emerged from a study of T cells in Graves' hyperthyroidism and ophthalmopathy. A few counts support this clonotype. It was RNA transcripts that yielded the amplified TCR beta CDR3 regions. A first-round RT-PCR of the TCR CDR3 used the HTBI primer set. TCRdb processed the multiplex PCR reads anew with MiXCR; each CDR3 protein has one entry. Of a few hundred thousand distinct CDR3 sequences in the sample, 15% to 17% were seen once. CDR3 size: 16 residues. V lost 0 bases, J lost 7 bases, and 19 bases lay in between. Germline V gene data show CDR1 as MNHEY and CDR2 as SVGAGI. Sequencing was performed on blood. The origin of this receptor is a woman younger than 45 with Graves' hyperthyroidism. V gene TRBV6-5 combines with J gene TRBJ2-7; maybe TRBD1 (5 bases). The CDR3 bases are TGTGCCAGCAGTTACTCGACAGTTGGATCCTTACGGGAGCAGTACTTC. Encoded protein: CASSYSTVGSLREQYF.